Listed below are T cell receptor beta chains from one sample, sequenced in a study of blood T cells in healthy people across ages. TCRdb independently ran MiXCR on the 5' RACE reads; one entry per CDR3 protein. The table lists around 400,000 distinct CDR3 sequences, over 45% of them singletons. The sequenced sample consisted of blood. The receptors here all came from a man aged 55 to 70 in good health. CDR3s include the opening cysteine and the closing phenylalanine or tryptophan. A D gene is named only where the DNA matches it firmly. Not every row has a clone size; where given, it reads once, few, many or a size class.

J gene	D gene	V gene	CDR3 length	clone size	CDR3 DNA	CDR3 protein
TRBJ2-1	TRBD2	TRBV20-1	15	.	TGCAGTGCTACCCGCAGGACTAGCGGGACCTACGAGCAGTTCTTC	CSATRRTSGTYEQFF
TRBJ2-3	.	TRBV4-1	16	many	TGCGCCAGCAGCCAAGGACAGTCCCTCACCCCAGATACGCAGTATTTT	CASSQGQSLTPDTQYF
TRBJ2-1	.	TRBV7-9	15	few	TGTGCCAGCAGCTTGACCGTAAGCTCCTACAATGAGCAGTTCTTC	CASSLTVSSYNEQFF
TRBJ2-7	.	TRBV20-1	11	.	TGCAGTGCTAGCGTCGGGACTCCGCAGTACTTC	CSASVGTPQYF
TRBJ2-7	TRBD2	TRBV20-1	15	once	TGCAGTGCCCAAGCCTTACGGGGGGGGGCCTACGAGCAGTACTTC	CSAQALRGGAYEQYF
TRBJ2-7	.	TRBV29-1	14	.	TGCAGCGCACTACAGAGAAAGGGGACCTACGAGCAGTACTTC	CSALQRKGTYEQYF
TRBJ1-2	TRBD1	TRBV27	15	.	TGTGCCAGCAGCCGCGGGACAGGGGGCGCGAGGGGCTACACCTTC	CASSRGTGGARGYTF
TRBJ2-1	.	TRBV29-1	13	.	TGCAGCGTTGACCAGCCCAGCCCCAATGAGCAGTTCTTC	CSVDQPSPNEQFF
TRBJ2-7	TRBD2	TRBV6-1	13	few	TGTGCCAGCAGCCTAGCGGGGGCTTACGAGCAGTACTTC	CASSLAGAYEQYF
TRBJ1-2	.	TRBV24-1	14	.	TGTGCCACCAGTGGCGCGTCCCCGATCTATGGCTACACCTTC	CATSGASPIYGYTF
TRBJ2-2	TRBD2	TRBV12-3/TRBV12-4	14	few	TGTGCCAGCAGGGGACTATCGAACACCGGGGAGCTGTTTTTT	CASRGLSNTGELFF
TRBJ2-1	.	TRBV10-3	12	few	TGTGCCATCAGTGAGTCGAAGGGTGAGCAGTTCTTC	CAISESKGEQFF
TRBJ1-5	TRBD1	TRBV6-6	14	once	TGTGCCAGCAGTCCCGGGCAGGGGGCTCAGCCCCAGCATTTT	CASSPGQGAQPQHF
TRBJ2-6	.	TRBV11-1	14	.	TGTGCCAGCAGCTTCGGAGCTGGCGCCAACGTCCTGACTTTC	CASSFGAGANVLTF
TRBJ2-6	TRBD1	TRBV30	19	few	TGTGCCTGGGGGAAGGGTTACAGGGGGCGAAACTCTGGGGCCAACGTCCTGACTTTC	CAWGKGYRGRNSGANVLTF
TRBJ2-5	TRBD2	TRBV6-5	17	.	TGTGCCAGCAGTTACTCGACCCTAGCGGGGGCGCAAGAGACCCAGTACTTC	CASSYSTLAGAQETQYF